This T cell receptor beta chain is drawn from a study of blood T cell repertoires in COVID-19. Here immunoSEQ multiplex PCR was the method, and the copy in TCRdb shows in-frame clones only, minus some. The profile shows about 90,000 clones, roughly 90% of them singletons. Germline CDR1 and CDR2: MDHEN and SYDVKM. The CDR3 consists of 15 residues. Deletions cut 6 bases from V and 4 bases from J, with 18 bases between. Recruited during active infection, patients (from Seattle) were subsequently followed longitudinally. Sequencing was performed on peripheral blood. The rearrangement uses TRBV28 and TRBJ1-1; D uncertain. The receptor's source is a man aged 50 to 59 with COVID-19, enrolled during active disease. The CDR3 spells CASSDYSKPLTEAFF. The CDR3, as DNA: TGTGCCAGCAGCGACTACTCCAAGCCCCTCACTGAAGCTTTCTTT. The full variable domain, in which reference TRBV28 and TRBJ1-1 provide the parts outside the CDR3, is DVKVTQSSRYLVKRTGEKVFLECVQDMDHENMFWYRQDPGLGLRLIYFSYDVKMKEKGDIPEGYSVSREKKERFSLILESASTNQTSMYLCASSDYSKPLTEAFFGQGTRLTVV.